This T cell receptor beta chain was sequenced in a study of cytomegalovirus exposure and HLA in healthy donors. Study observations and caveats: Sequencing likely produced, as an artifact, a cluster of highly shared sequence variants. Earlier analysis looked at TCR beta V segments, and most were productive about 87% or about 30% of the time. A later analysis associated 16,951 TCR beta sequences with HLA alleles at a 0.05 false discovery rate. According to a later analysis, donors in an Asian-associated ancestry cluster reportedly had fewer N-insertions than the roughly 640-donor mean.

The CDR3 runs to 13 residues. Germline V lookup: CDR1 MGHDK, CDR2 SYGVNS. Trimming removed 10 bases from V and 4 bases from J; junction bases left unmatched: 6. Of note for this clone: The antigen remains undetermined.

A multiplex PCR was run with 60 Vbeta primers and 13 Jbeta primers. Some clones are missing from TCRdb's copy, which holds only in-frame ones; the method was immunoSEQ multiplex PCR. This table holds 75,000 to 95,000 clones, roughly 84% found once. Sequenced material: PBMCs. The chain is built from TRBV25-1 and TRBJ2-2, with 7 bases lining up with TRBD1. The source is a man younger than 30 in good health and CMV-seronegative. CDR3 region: CATETGATGELFF. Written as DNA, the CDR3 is TGTGCCACGGAAACAGGGGCCACCGGGGAGCTGTTTTTT. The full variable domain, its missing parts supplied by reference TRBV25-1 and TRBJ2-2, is EADIYQTPRYLVIGTGKKITLECSQTMGHDKMYWYQQDPGMELHLIHYSYGVNSTEKGDLSSESTVSRIRTEHFPLTLESARPSHTSQYLCATETGATGELFFGEGSRLTVL.